This TCR beta chain was retrieved from a study of blood T cell repertoires in COVID-19. About the study: Some COVID-19 samples were acute and others convalescent; all came from the United States, Italy and Spain.

This clone turned up a few times. Repertoires were generated with immunoSEQ multiplex PCR, while TCRdb's copy carries only in-frame clones and drops some. The table has about 290,000 clones, roughly nine tenths seen once; the top ten hold 1.7%. Trimming removed 2 bases from V and 10 bases from J, with 18 bases in between. The CDR3 is 16 amino acids. Germline assignment: CDR1 SGHVS and CDR2 FQNEAQ. The receptor was derived from a woman aged 40 to 55 who had recovered from COVID-19. J is TRBJ1-6 and V is TRBV7-8; no firm D call. Sequenced material: PBMCs or T cells enriched from blood (not recorded which). Written as DNA, the CDR3 is TGTGCCAGCAGCTTATCTATTCTCGGGGAGAAGTCACCCCTCCACTTT. Translating gives CASSLSILGEKSPLHF.